The 15 T cell receptor beta chains presented below share a single source sample, sequenced in a study of T cell repertoires in cytomegalovirus infection. TCRdb ran MiXCR on the reads and lists one entry per CDR3 protein. The sample contains more than 150,000 distinct CDR3 sequences, approximately 28% of which appear only once. What was sequenced was PBMCs. All receptors come from a human donor in good health (CMV status not recorded). Some clones in this sample may be carry-over from other donors' samples.

The rearrangement uses TRBV5-1 and TRBJ2-3; D call uncertain. Germline V gene data show CDR1 as SGHRS and CDR2 as YFSETQ. This CDR3 region has 14 residues. The ends were cut back, 2 bases at V and 1 base at J, with 8 bases in the middle. The CDR3 is CASSFLVGTDTQYF. As DNA, the CDR3 is TGCGCCAGCAGCTTCCTCGTCGGCACAGATACGCAGTATTTT.

This clonotype has just one count. The V call is TRBV7-4, the J call TRBJ2-1; D unclear. V dropped 1 base and J dropped 10 bases, with 11 bases sitting between them. There are 13 residues in the CDR3. Germline loops: CDR1 SGHVT, CDR2 SQSDAQ. The CDR3 protein is CASSLGSGPEQFF. The CDR3 nucleotides read TGTGCCAGCAGCTTAGGCTCAGGACCCGAGCAGTTCTTC.

This sequence joins TRBV14 and TRBJ1-2; D perhaps matches TRBD1 (6 bases). Deletions cut 4 bases from V and 4 bases from J, with 13 bases between. CDR3 length equals 14 residues. Germline V gene sequence: CDR1 SGHDN, CDR2 FVKESK. The CDR3 loop is CASSPRGYGYGYTF. The CDR3 DNA sequence: TGTGCCAGCAGCCCCAGGGGATACGGCTATGGCTACACCTTC.

This clonotype came up a few times. V gene TRBV29-1 combines with J gene TRBJ1-5; D is uncertain. V lost 6 bases and J lost 2, with 8 bases in between. This CDR3 spans 12 amino acids. The germline gives CDR1 SQVTM, CDR2 ANQGSEA. The CDR3 nucleotides are TGCAGCGTCCGGATCGGCAATCAGCCCCAGCATTTT. This codes for CSVRIGNQPQHF.

The chain is built from TRBV6-6 and TRBJ1-5; D remains ambiguous. V was cut by 0 bases and J by 0 bases, with 18 bases left in between. Germline V gene lookup returns CDR1 MNHNY and CDR2 SVGAGI (reference sequence). The length of the CDR3 is 19 residues. For the CDR3, the DNA is TGTGCCAGCAGTTACTCGATTGCCAGGACGCTCCATAGCAATCAGCCCCAGCATTTT. Its protein product is CASSYSIARTLHSNQPQHF.

In this sample, this clonotype turned up many times. V usage is TRBV7-2 and J usage is TRBJ2-5; 8 nucleotides align to TRBD2. This CDR3 has 17 residues. CDR1 and CDR2 from the germline V gene are SGHTA and FQGNSA. Losses at the gene ends were 5 bases for V and 0 bases for J; bases not matched to a gene: 11. CDR3 bases: TGTGCCAGCAGCCCCGGGACGGCGGGGGGTTACCAAGAGACCCAGTACTTC. Protein sequence: CASSPGTAGGYQETQYF.

There are a few counts of this clonotype. This chain joins TRBV28 and TRBJ1-1; tentatively, D is TRBD1 (5 bases). The germline gives CDR1 MDHEN, CDR2 SYDVKM. The CDR3 sequence is 16 residues long. V was shortened by 4 bases and J by 2 bases, with 17 bases between the two germline ends. CDR3 nucleotides: TGTGCCAGCAGTTCACTACTCGGGACGACAAACACTGAAGCTTTCTTT. Encoded protein: CASSSLLGTTNTEAFF.

The rearrangement joins TRBV3-1 to TRBJ2-3; 8 nucleotides align to TRBD1. CDR3 length: 15 amino acids. Losses at the gene ends were 0 bases for V and 6 bases for J; bases not matched to a gene: 5. CDR1 is LGHDT and CDR2 is YNNKEL in the germline V gene (reference sequence). CDR3 sequence (DNA): TGTGCCAGCAGCCAAGACGCAGGGGGCAGTGATACGCAGTATTTT. It encodes CASSQDAGGSDTQYF.

V and J are TRBV7-8 and TRBJ2-7, with a tentative D call TRBD1 (5 bases). Germline CDR1 is SGHVS and CDR2 is FQNEAQ. The V and J ends lost 3 bases and 3 bases respectively, with 15 bases between them. The length of the CDR3 is 15 residues. The CDR3 here is CASSFTTELHYEQYF. CDR3 nucleotides: TGTGCCAGCAGCTTTACGACAGAGCTCCACTACGAGCAGTACTTC.

This clonotype came up a few times. The chain employs TRBV29-1 and TRBJ1-1, with D uncertain. The length of the CDR3 is 10 residues. Looked up from germline, CDR1 is SQVTM and CDR2 is ANQGSEA. V shed 6 bases and J shed 2 bases, with 4 bases lying between them. CDR3 sequence: CSVSNTEAFF. CDR3 sequence (DNA): TGCAGCGTGAGTAACACTGAAGCTTTCTTT. Supplemented by reference TRBV29-1 and TRBJ1-1, the full variable domain reads SAVISQKPSRDICQRGTSLTIQCQVDSQVTMMFWYRQQPGQSLTLIATANQGSEATYESGFVIDKFPISRPNLTFSTLTVSNMSPEDSSIYLCSVSNTEAFFGQGTRLTVV.

The table lists this clonotype with a few counts. V is TRBV4-3 and J is TRBJ1-1, with unresolved D. This CDR3 spans 15 amino acids. Germline CDR1 and CDR2: LGHNA and YSLEER. Trimming took off 0 bases at V and 5 bases at J, with 13 bases between the two ends. The CDR3 DNA is TGCGCCAGCAGCCAAGAAACGGGGTCGAGGACTGAAGCTTTCTTT. This encodes CASSQETGSRTEAFF.

This clonotype showed up just a few times. J is TRBJ2-2 and V is TRBV2, with D hard to call. Trimming removed 4 bases at V and 0 bases at J, with 6 bases between. Germline CDR1 and CDR2: SNHLY and FYNNEI. The CDR3 sequence is 14 residues long. The CDR3 protein is CASSVIPNTGELFF. The CDR3 nucleotides are TGTGCCAGCAGTGTTATTCCGAACACCGGGGAGCTGTTTTTT.

This chain joins TRBV2 and TRBJ2-7; D remains ambiguous. Germline CDR1 is SNHLY and CDR2 is FYNNEI. The CDR3 covers 15 residues. V lost 6 bases and J 3 bases, leaving 18 bases between the germline ends. The CDR3 nucleotides are TGTGCCAGCAGGGGGTCCGGACCGCAAGGCTACGAGCAGTACTTC. This sequence encodes CASRGSGPQGYEQYF.

This clonotype has only a few counts. The chain combines TRBV6-6 with TRBJ2-7; a weak D match, TRBD1 (5 bases). V lost 7 bases and J 3 bases, leaving 13 bases between the germline ends. Germline lookup yields CDR1 MNHNY and CDR2 SVGAGI (reference sequence). This CDR3 has 13 amino acids. For the CDR3, the DNA is TGTGCCAGCACCCAAGAACAGGTCTACGAGCAGTACTTC. As protein: CASTQEQVYEQYF.

V is TRBV29-1 and J is TRBJ2-4, with 9 bases lining up with TRBD1. The CDR3 loop spans 16 amino acids. V shed 7 bases, J shed 6 bases, and the junction held 16 bases outside the gene matches. Germline V gives CDR1 SQVTM, CDR2 ANQGSEA. In DNA, the CDR3 is TGCAGCGCCACCCCCGGACAGGGGATCCCGGCAAACATTCAGTACTTC. It encodes CSATPGQGIPANIQYF.